A single sample is the source of the 2 T cell receptor beta chains below, sequenced in a study of patients with pleural tuberculosis. TCRdb used MiXCR to reprocess the reads, holding one entry per CDR3 protein. The data contain around 30,000 distinct CDR3 sequences, about 20% of them singletons. The sequenced sample consisted of peripheral blood. These receptor sequences come from a human donor with pleural tuberculosis.

This clonotype was detected many times. The chain is built from TRBV6-6 and TRBJ1-1; D not resolved. The V gene lost 0 bases and the J gene lost 1 base, with 9 bases spanning the gap. The CDR3 spans 15 residues. Germline CDR1 reads MNHNY; CDR2 reads SVGAGI (reference sequence). The CDR3 loop is CASSYSRQSNTEAFF. CDR3 bases: TGTGCCAGCAGTTACTCCCGCCAGTCGAACACTGAAGCTTTCTTT.

Many counts were recorded for this clonotype. The V gene is TRBV7-9, the J gene TRBJ2-1, with D hard to call. This CDR3 comprises 13 residues. Trimming pared 3 bases from V and 15 bases from J, leaving 18 bases between. CDR1 and CDR2 from the germline V gene are SEHNR and FQNEAQ (reference sequence). DNA for the CDR3: TGTGCCAGCAGCTTCAACGATAGGCCCTCCCTGTTCTTC. It specifies CASSFNDRPSLFF. The whole variable domain, remainder taken from reference TRBV7-9 and TRBJ2-1, is DTGVSQNPRHKITKRGQNVTFRCDPISEHNRLYWYRQTLGQGPEFLTYFQNEAQLEKSRLLSDRFSAERPKGSFSTLEIQRTEQGDSAMYLCASSFNDRPSLFFGPGTRLTVL.